Below, 27 T cell receptor beta chains from the same sample are listed, as sequenced in a study of blood T cell repertoires in COVID-19. Data came from immunoSEQ multiplex PCR; TCRdb stores just in-frame clones and leaves some out. The repertoire holds tens of thousands of clones, 85% to 90% seen once, with 1.9% in the top ten. The sequencing sample was made of peripheral blood. The receptors were gathered from a woman older than 75 with active or convalescent COVID-19.

The chain combines TRBV15 with TRBJ1-1; D ambiguous. In germline, CDR1 is LNHNV, CDR2 YYDKDF (reference sequence). The CDR3 length is 13 residues. V lost 1 base to trimming and J lost 1 base, with 4 bases between them. In DNA, the CDR3 is TGTGCCACCAGCAGAGCACAGAACACTGAAGCTTTCTTT. This codes for CATSRAQNTEAFF.

In this sample, this clone turned up once. The chain uses TRBV7-9 and TRBJ2-5, with 7 nucleotides matching TRBD1. Trimming at V came to 5 bases and at J to 5 bases, leaving 11 bases not matched to a gene. CDR3 length: 15 amino acids. Germline V gives CDR1 SEHNR, CDR2 FQNEAQ (reference sequence). The CDR3 is CASSKGQDGSETQYF. Here the CDR3 DNA reads TGTGCCAGCAGCAAAGGACAGGATGGGTCGGAGACCCAGTACTTC.

V is TRBV11-3 and J is TRBJ2-7, with unresolved D. Trimming removed 0 bases at V and 7 bases at J, with 16 bases between. This CDR3 spans 15 amino acids. Germline V CDR1 and CDR2: SGHNT, YENEEA. This CDR3 is CASSLDHGILSEQYF. In DNA form, the CDR3 reads TGTGCCAGCAGCTTAGATCATGGAATACTATCTGAGCAGTACTTC.

This chain uses TRBV7-2 with TRBJ1-2; 8 nucleotides line up with TRBD1. V lost 5 bases and J lost 1; bases outside the gene matches: 3. The CDR3 is made up of 14 amino acids. Looked up from germline, CDR1 is SGHTA and CDR2 is FQGNSA. DNA for the CDR3: TGTGCCAGCAGCGACAGGGGTTTTAACTATGGCTACACCTTC. Translation: CASSDRGFNYGYTF. Looking up the rest from reference TRBV7-2 and TRBJ1-2 gives the full variable domain: GAGVSQSPSNKVTEKGKDVELRCDPISGHTALYWYRQSLGQGLEFLIYFQGNSAPDKSGLPSDRFSAERTGGSVSTLTIQRTQQEDSAVYLCASSDRGFNYGYTFGSGTRLTVV.

The chain uses TRBV5-1 and TRBJ2-2; 8 bases fit TRBD1. The germline gives CDR1 SGHRS, CDR2 YFSETQ. CDR3 size: 14 residues. Trimming at V came to 4 bases and at J to 5 bases, leaving 4 bases not matched to a gene. The CDR3 reads CASSGQGGTGELFF. Here the CDR3 DNA reads TGCGCCAGCAGCGGACAGGGAGGAACCGGGGAGCTGTTTTTT.

This chain connects TRBV3-1 (or the pseudogene TRBV3-2) to TRBJ1-2; possibly TRBD1 for D (5 bases). Trimming shortened V by 4 bases and J by 6 bases, and 12 bases separated the two germline ends. The CDR3 runs 13 residues. Germline V gives CDR1 LGHDT, CDR2 YNNKEL (reference sequence). The CDR3 is CASSLSRGNGYTF. The CDR3 DNA reads TGTGCCAGCAGCCTAAGTCGGGGGAATGGCTACACCTTC.

The chain uses TRBV27 and TRBJ1-6, with 8 bases lining up with TRBD1. CDR1 and CDR2 (germline): MNHEY, SMNVEV (reference sequence). The V gene end was trimmed by 7 bases and the J gene end by 7 bases; junction bases not matched to a gene: 12. The CDR3 length is 16 residues. CDR3 sequence: CASKLLSGTGNSPLHF. The DNA of the CDR3 is TGTGCCAGCAAATTACTCTCCGGGACAGGAAATTCACCCCTCCACTTT.

This chain links TRBV9 with TRBJ1-2; D ambiguous. The CDR3 has 13 residues. V was shortened by 0 bases and J by 2 bases, with 5 bases between the two germline ends. Per germline, CDR1 SGDLS and CDR2 YYNGEE. The CDR3 region has the DNA TGTGCCAGCAGCGTAGACAGCAACTATGGCTACACCTTC. It translates to CASSVDSNYGYTF.

The chain couples TRBV5-6 to TRBJ1-4; tentatively, D is TRBD1 (5 bases). The V gene's germline CDR1 is SGHDT and CDR2 YYEEEE. Trimming pared 1 base from V and 3 bases from J, leaving 10 bases between. The CDR3 runs to 15 residues. Written as DNA, the CDR3 is TGTGCCAGCAGCTTGCCAGGGACTTCTAATGAAAAACTGTTTTTT. This sequence encodes CASSLPGTSNEKLFF.

This sequence joins TRBV4-1 and TRBJ1-1; D possibly corresponds to TRBD1 (6 bases). With 4 bases removed from V and 0 bases from J, the gap between germline ends came to 9 bases. Germline V gene data show CDR1 as MGHRA and CDR2 as YSYEKL. The CDR3 totals 14 residues. CDR3 residues: CASSPGQLNTEAFF. CDR3 coding DNA: TGCGCCAGCAGCCCAGGACAGTTGAACACTGAAGCTTTCTTT.

This chain uses TRBV21-1 with TRBJ2-7; no check of the table's D call, TRBD2, against the DNA was made. TRBV21-1 is a documented pseudogene. CDR3 length: 15 residues. The CDR3 loop reads CASSNVRGRDYEQYF. CDR3 bases: TGTGCCAGCAGCAACGTGCGGGGCAGAGACTACGAGCAGTACTTC.

The chain has TRBV5-1 and TRBJ2-7; D possibly corresponds to TRBD1 (5 bases). V lost 0 bases to trimming and J lost 0 bases, with 7 bases between them. Per germline, CDR1 SGHRS and CDR2 YFSETQ. This CDR3 comprises 14 residues. CDR3 sequence: CASSLAGRSYEQYF. CDR3 coding DNA: TGCGCCAGCAGCTTGGCAGGGCGCTCCTACGAGCAGTACTTC.

The chain carries TRBV10-2 and TRBJ2-7, with 10 bases aligning to TRBD2. Germline CDR1 and CDR2: WSHSY and SAAADI. V was clipped by 3 bases and J by 6 bases; unmatched bases: 8. The CDR3 consists of 15 residues. The DNA of the CDR3 is TGCGCCAGCAGTGATCAGCGGGGGGGCCCGGGCGAGCAGTACTTC. It specifies CASSDQRGGPGEQYF.

This clone was seen just once. The chain joins TRBV5-4 to TRBJ2-2; perhaps TRBD2 as D (6 bases). The V and J ends lost 4 bases and 4 bases respectively, with 20 bases between them. The CDR3 covers 17 residues. Looked up from germline, CDR1 is SGHNT and CDR2 is YYREEE (reference sequence). CDR3 DNA: TGTGCCAGCAGCCTACGCGGCCTAGCGTTTTCCACCGGGGAGCTGTTTTTT. Its protein product is CASSLRGLAFSTGELFF.

The chain combines TRBV12-3 or TRBV12-4 with TRBJ1-1, with D possibly matching TRBD1 (6 bases). The V and J ends lost 1 base and 10 bases respectively, with 7 bases between them. The CDR3 has 11 amino acids. CDR3 sequence (DNA): TGTGCCAGCAGTTTAGGGGGGCGAGCTTTCTTT. Translating gives CASSLGGRAFF.

The chain uses TRBV19 and TRBJ1-1, with a possible D match to TRBD1 (5 bases). The CDR3 has 16 residues. Deletions cut 4 bases from V and 6 bases from J, with 21 bases between. Germline lookup yields CDR1 LNHDA and CDR2 SQIVND (reference sequence). CDR3 protein: CASSNPLGRGSPEAFF. In DNA, the CDR3 is TGTGCCAGTAGTAACCCCTTGGGGAGGGGTAGCCCTGAAGCTTTCTTT.

The V and J genes are TRBV30 and TRBJ2-7; D not certain. Between the trimmed V and J ends, which lost 3 bases and 6 bases, there was a span of 15 bases. The germline V gene encodes CDR1 GTSNPN and CDR2 SVGIG (reference sequence). The CDR3 spans 13 residues. In nucleotides, the CDR3 is TGTGCCTGGAGCTTTAATTCTAGATCCGAGCAGTACTTC. As protein: CAWSFNSRSEQYF. The full variable domain, in which reference TRBV30 and TRBJ2-7 provide the parts outside the CDR3, is SQTIHQWPATLVQPVGSPLSLECTVEGTSNPNLYWYRQAAGRGLQLLFYSVGIGQISSEVPQNLSASRPQDRQFILSSKKLLLSDSGFYLCAWSFNSRSEQYFGPGTRLTVT.

The chain recombines TRBV30 with TRBJ1-2; D is ambiguous. Trimming cost V 4 bases and J 0 bases, with 9 bases left between them. CDR3 length: 13 amino acids. Germline CDR1 reads GTSNPN; CDR2 reads SVGIG (reference sequence). The CDR3 reads CAWMPRANYGYTF. CDR3 sequence (DNA): TGTGCCTGGATGCCTCGAGCTAACTATGGCTACACCTTC.

With respect to this clone: One junction end does not reproduce the germline sequence, and a read error may be involved. The CDR3 sequence: CASSWDRGRWAF. CDR3 sequence (DNA): TGTGCCAGCAGCTGGGACAGGGGGCGATGGGCCTTC. The genes are TRBV7-8 and TRBJ1-2; 12 positions agree with TRBD1. CDR3 length: 12 residues. CDR1 and CDR2 from the germline V gene are SGHVS and FQNEAQ.

V usage is TRBV18 and J usage is TRBJ1-2; 7 bases agree with TRBD1. This CDR3 is 13 amino acids long. Germline assignment: CDR1 KGHSH and CDR2 LQKENI. The J segment lost 8 bases and the V segment lost 5 bases, leaving 8 bases of the junction unmatched. CDR3 bases: TGTGCCAGCTCAGCTATAGGGACAGAAGGCTACACCTTC. It codes for CASSAIGTEGYTF.

The chain combines TRBV6-2 or TRBV6-3 with TRBJ1-3; 9 nucleotides agree with TRBD1. The CDR3 runs 14 residues. V shed 6 bases, J shed 4 bases, and the junction held 4 bases outside the gene matches. CDR1 is MNHEY and CDR2 is SVGEGT in the germline V gene. CDR3 loop: CASSWTGEGNTIYF. In DNA, the CDR3 is TGTGCCAGCAGCTGGACAGGGGAAGGAAACACCATATATTTT.

This rearrangement joins TRBV5-1 to TRBJ2-2; 10 bases line up with TRBD2. The germline V gene encodes CDR1 SGHRS and CDR2 YFSETQ. Trimming at V came to 4 bases and at J to 3 bases, leaving 3 bases not matched to a gene. The CDR3 is made up of 15 amino acids. Here the CDR3 DNA reads TGCGCCAGCAGCGTAACTAGCGGGGACACCGGGGAGCTGTTTTTT. As protein: CASSVTSGDTGELFF.

The V and J genes are TRBV18 and TRBJ2-5; a possible D gene is TRBD1 (6 bases). Trimming stripped 5 bases from V and 5 bases from J, with 15 bases between. CDR3 size: 14 residues. Germline-derived CDR1 and CDR2 are KGHSH and LQKENI. The DNA of the CDR3 is TGTGCCAGCTCATTGGGGGCCACGGTGGAGACCCAGTACTTC. It yields the protein CASSLGATVETQYF.

This chain uses TRBV2 with TRBJ1-6; D is perhaps TRBD1 (6 bases). This CDR3 region has 13 residues. Germline CDR1 SNHLY, CDR2 FYNNEI. The V gene lost 2 bases and the J gene lost 8 bases, with 7 bases spanning the gap. CDR3 bases: TGTGCCAGCAGTGAAACAGGGTATTCACCCCTCCACTTT. It specifies CASSETGYSPLHF.

The chain employs TRBV19 and TRBJ1-2; unclear D gene. V dropped 0 bases and J dropped 2 bases, with 4 bases sitting between them. CDR3 length: 13 amino acids. Germline CDR1 reads LNHDA; CDR2 reads SQIVND (reference sequence). Here the CDR3 DNA reads TGTGCCAGTAGTATAGAACGGAACTATGGCTACACCTTC. It translates to CASSIERNYGYTF. The variable domain in full, with the rest retrieved from reference TRBV19 and TRBJ1-2, is DGGITQSPKYLFRKEGQNVTLSCEQNLNHDAMYWYRQDPGQGLRLIYYSQIVNDFQKGDIAEGYSVSREKKESFPLTVTSAQKNPTAFYLCASSIERNYGYTFGSGTRLTVV.

This sequence joins TRBV11-2 and TRBJ2-5; D remains ambiguous. CDR3 length: 13 amino acids. The germline gives CDR1 SGHAT, CDR2 FQNNGV. Trimming pared 5 bases from V and 5 bases from J, leaving 12 bases between. The CDR3 is CASSRTDRETQYF. CDR3 in DNA: TGTGCCAGCAGCCGTACCGATCGGGAGACCCAGTACTTC.

The chain joins TRBV27 to TRBJ2-7, with 7 positions matching TRBD1. The CDR3 has 14 residues. CDR1 is MNHEY, CDR2 SMNVEV, per germline (reference sequence). Trimming cost V 5 bases and J 1 base; bases outside gene matches: 5. CDR3 sequence reads: CASSPRDSSYEQYF. Written as DNA, the CDR3 is TGTGCCAGCAGTCCGAGGGACAGTTCCTACGAGCAGTACTTC.